The rows below give T cell receptor beta chains drawn from one sample of a study of T cells in narcolepsy. TCRdb's copy holds only in-frame clones and misses some; the assay was immunoSEQ multiplex PCR. The table records some 32,000 clones, about three quarters of them present only once. Sequenced input: CD45RA- memory CD4+ T cells from PBMCs. The receptors stem from a human donor with narcolepsy. CDR3s leave out the opening cysteine and the closing phenylalanine or tryptophan. The D gene is left open where the match is weak. A clone size is listed for some rows: how often the clone was seen (once, few, many), or a class if it is expanded.

V: TRBV6-5
size: NA
D: TRBD1
CDR3: ASRLTGDTEAF

V: TRBV6-5
size: NA
D: NA
CDR3: ASSSGSYGYT

V: TRBV2
size: few
D: NA
CDR3: ASSAVRSGETQY

V: TRBV11-3
size: NA
D: NA
CDR3: ASSQGSAADTQY

V: TRBV30
size: NA
D: TRBD2
CDR3: ASRLAGGDNEQF

V: TRBV11-2
size: once
D: NA
CDR3: ASTIREGPSWPQH

V: TRBV6-1
size: NA
D: NA
CDR3: ASSQLNQPQH

V: TRBV19
size: few
D: TRBD1
CDR3: ASRFTGGSTEAF

V: TRBV6-4
size: NA
D: NA
CDR3: ASSDRPGTDTQY

V: TRBV10-1
size: NA
D: TRBD2
CDR3: ASSDNGLAGGKQF

V: TRBV5-1
size: NA
D: NA
CDR3: ASIREGRSEAF

V: TRBV19
size: NA
D: TRBD1
CDR3: ASSQTTGAEAF

V: TRBV7-2
size: NA
D: TRBD1
CDR3: ASSLVDRGAPVENTEAF

V: TRBV5-1
size: NA
D: NA
CDR3: ASSLDRRSYEQY

V: TRBV19
size: NA
D: TRBD1
CDR3: ASSQGASDTQY

V: TRBV19
size: NA
D: TRBD1
CDR3: ASRQGNYGYT

V: TRBV6-5
size: NA
D: NA
CDR3: ASSYRWPGNEQF

V: TRBV12-5
size: NA
D: TRBD2
CDR3: ASGISTSGPYNEQF

V: TRBV21-1
size: once
D: NA
CDR3: ASSKGRASYEQY

V: TRBV2
size: NA
D: TRBD1
CDR3: ASSDGTGRNTGELF

V: TRBV5-6
size: once
D: TRBD1
CDR3: ASSSYRGHITEAF

V: TRBV5-1
size: once
D: TRBD2
CDR3: ASSLSGDSGANVLT

V: TRBV6-1
size: NA
D: NA
CDR3: ASSSLGLEQKTQY

V: TRBV20-1
size: NA
D: NA
CDR3: SAGGYNEQF

V: TRBV6-6
size: NA
D: NA
CDR3: ASEAGRTGELF

V: TRBV2
size: NA
D: TRBD1
CDR3: ASRAGTGLSNQPQH

V: TRBV5-1
size: NA
D: TRBD2
CDR3: ASSSGLAGRTSSSYEQY

V: TRBV18
size: once
D: TRBD1
CDR3: ASSRETGIQETQY